One sample yielded the 19 T cell receptor beta chains listed below, sequenced in a study of blood T cell repertoires in COVID-19. Assay: immunoSEQ multiplex PCR; the TCRdb copy retains only in-frame clones and omits some. The sample lists about 360,000 clones; 70% to 90% were seen once. The sequenced sample consisted of PBMCs or T cells enriched from blood (not recorded which). The receptors come from a man aged 40-50 years in a cohort exposed to, infected with or recovered from COVID-19 (not recorded which).

The chain links TRBV9 to TRBJ1-2; D may be TRBD1 (6 bases). This CDR3 contains 14 residues. Trimming stripped 7 bases from V and 4 bases from J, with 17 bases between. The germline CDR1 and CDR2 sequences are SGDLS and YYNGEE. The CDR3, as DNA: TGTGCCAGCGGCGAGCGGGGGGCGGGCTATGGCTACACCTTC. It encodes CASGERGAGYGYTF.

This clone was seen a single time. The chain couples TRBV27 to TRBJ1-5, with D perhaps TRBD1 (6 bases). The CDR3 runs 15 residues. Germline assignment: CDR1 MNHEY and CDR2 SMNVEV (reference sequence). V lost 9 bases to trimming and J lost 2 bases, with 17 bases between them. The CDR3 region has the DNA TGTGCCAGTAGGACAGAGTATAGCGGCAATCAGCCCCAGCATTTT. This translates into CASRTEYSGNQPQHF.

With respect to this clone: Distinct nucleotide sequences in the sample also encode this CDR3. The rearrangement links TRBV18 to TRBJ2-5, with 9 bases lining up with TRBD1. CDR1 KGHSH and CDR2 LQKENI come from the germline V gene. This CDR3 has 13 residues. V dropped 5 bases and J dropped 5; count of bases not matched to a gene: 3. The CDR3 sequence is CASSFGQGETQYF. DNA of the CDR3: TGTGCCAGCTCATTTGGACAGGGGGAGACCCAGTACTTC.

This chain links TRBV5-6 with TRBJ1-3, with D perhaps TRBD1 (6 bases). The CDR3 runs 14 residues. V was clipped by 1 base and J by 2 bases, with 7 bases between them. Germline V gives CDR1 SGHDT, CDR2 YYEEEE. The DNA for the CDR3 is TGTGCCAGCAGCTTGCCAGGGGCTGGAAACACCATATATTTT. It encodes CASSLPGAGNTIYF.

V gene TRBV7-9 combines with J gene TRBJ1-1; D gene unclear. The CDR3 is made up of 13 amino acids. V was trimmed by 1 base and J by 7 bases, leaving 10 bases between them. Germline V lookup: CDR1 SEHNR, CDR2 FQNEAQ (reference sequence). In DNA, the CDR3 is TGTGCCAGCAGCTTAGTAGAGACACATGAAGCTTTCTTT. Its translation is CASSLVETHEAFF.

The J gene is TRBJ2-5, the V gene TRBV18; the D is unclear. This CDR3 is 13 amino acids long. The V end was cut by 2 bases, the J end by 5 bases, with 9 bases between. Germline V lookup: CDR1 KGHSH, CDR2 LQKENI. The CDR3: CASSPGLSETQYF. The CDR3 DNA reads as TGTGCCAGCTCACCAGGGCTTTCGGAGACCCAGTACTTC.

The V and J genes are TRBV5-1 and TRBJ2-7, with 9 positions matching TRBD1. Germline V gene sequence: CDR1 SGHRS, CDR2 YFSETQ. The CDR3 is 16 residues long. V shed 4 bases, J shed 3 bases, and the junction held 11 bases outside the gene matches. This chain's CDR3 is CASSLYDRGFNYEQYF. CDR3 DNA sequence: TGCGCCAGCAGCCTCTACGACAGGGGGTTTAACTACGAGCAGTACTTC.

V is TRBV19 and J is TRBJ2-3, with D perhaps matching TRBD1 (5 bases). CDR3 length: 13 amino acids. Deletions cut 3 bases from V and 5 bases from J, with 9 bases between. The germline V gene has CDR1 LNHDA and CDR2 SQIVND (reference sequence). The CDR3 spells CASSMEGEDTQYF. The CDR3 nucleotides are TGTGCCAGTAGTATGGAAGGGGAAGATACGCAGTATTTT.

This clone appeared once. V gene TRBV3-1 (or the pseudogene TRBV3-2) combines with J gene TRBJ2-1; TRBD1 is a possible D gene (6 bases). CDR3 length: 14 amino acids. Germline V gene lookup returns CDR1 LGHDT and CDR2 YNNKEL (reference sequence). Trimming took off 6 bases at V and 5 bases at J, with 14 bases between the two ends. The CDR3 sequence: CASRTERGNNEQFF. CDR3 in DNA: TGTGCCAGCAGGACCGAGAGGGGGAACAATGAGCAGTTCTTC.

The chain recombines TRBV10-3 with TRBJ1-1; the match to TRBD1 covers 10 bases. After removal of 4 bases from V and 0 bases from J, the junction contained 2 bases not matched to a gene. The CDR3 is made up of 15 amino acids. Germline CDR1 reads ENHRY; CDR2 reads SYGVKD. For the CDR3, the DNA is TGTGCCATCAGTGGACAGGGGGCCATGAACACTGAAGCTTTCTTT. Protein: CAISGQGAMNTEAFF.

This chain joins TRBV5-1 and TRBJ2-7; 11 bases line up with TRBD2. The V and J ends lost 0 bases and 6 bases, in that order; junction bases with no gene match: 20. This CDR3 spans 20 amino acids. CDR1 is SGHRS and CDR2 is YFSETQ in the germline V gene. The CDR3 bases are TGCGCCAGCAGCTTGGGGGAGGGAAAACCTGGAACTAGCGGGAGAGGCGAGCAGTACTTC. It specifies CASSLGEGKPGTSGRGEQYF.

The sample holds a few counts of this clone. Other DNA sequences in this sample translate to the same CDR3. This chain links TRBV18 with TRBJ1-5; no definite D call. The CDR3 has 14 residues. The V end was cut by 2 bases, the J end by 0 bases, with 5 bases between. The germline V gene encodes CDR1 KGHSH and CDR2 LQKENI. In DNA, the CDR3 is TGTGCCAGCTCACCAGTTAATAGCAATCAGCCCCAGCATTTT. Residues: CASSPVNSNQPQHF.

This clone was seen a few times. The chain couples TRBV6-6 to TRBJ2-7; the match to TRBD2 covers 10 bases. Trimming took 5 bases from V and 0 from J; bases not matched to a gene: 10. Germline-derived CDR1 and CDR2 are MNHNY and SVGAGI (reference sequence). The length of the CDR3 is 17 residues. CDR3 amino acids: CASSPRTSGSSSYEQYF. The CDR3 nucleotides read TGTGCCAGCAGTCCTCGGACTAGCGGTTCGAGCTCCTACGAGCAGTACTTC.

The table lists this clone with a count of one. The chain combines TRBV19 with TRBJ2-1, with 8 bases that match TRBD2. Per the germline V gene, CDR1 is LNHDA and CDR2 is SQIVND (reference sequence). This CDR3 spans 15 amino acids. With 4 bases clipped from V and 4 bases from J, the junction kept 6 bases outside the gene matches. CDR3 DNA: TGTGCCAGTAGTACCACTAGCGGAGGGTACAATGAGCAGTTCTTC. The encoded protein is CASSTTSGGYNEQFF.

The rearrangement links TRBV25-1 to TRBJ2-2; TRBD2 might be the D (6 bases). The CDR3 spans 14 residues. Deletions cut 6 bases from V and 5 bases from J, with 13 bases between. Germline V CDR1 and CDR2: MGHDK, SYGVNS. DNA of the CDR3: TGTGCCAGCAGCCGCAAGGGAGGAACCGGGGAGCTGTTTTTT. Translating it yields CASSRKGGTGELFF. Based on the CDR3 plus reference TRBV25-1 and TRBJ2-2, the full variable domain is EADIYQTPRYLVIGTGKKITLECSQTMGHDKMYWYQQDPGMELHLIHYSYGVNSTEKGDLSSESTVSRIRTEHFPLTLESARPSHTSQYLCASSRKGGTGELFFGEGSRLTVL.

Worth noting for this clone: Other nucleotide sequences in the sample specify the same CDR3. V gene TRBV30 combines with J gene TRBJ1-5; D not resolved. Deletions cut 0 bases from V and 3 bases from J, with 6 bases between. CDR1 and CDR2 from the germline V gene are GTSNPN and SVGIG (reference sequence). The CDR3 loop spans 13 amino acids. This chain's CDR3 is CAWSVRDNQPQHF. As DNA, the CDR3 is TGTGCCTGGAGTGTACGCGACAATCAGCCCCAGCATTTT. Complete variable domain (other parts from reference TRBV30 and TRBJ1-5): SQTIHQWPATLVQPVGSPLSLECTVEGTSNPNLYWYRQAAGRGLQLLFYSVGIGQISSEVPQNLSASRPQDRQFILSSKKLLLSDSGFYLCAWSVRDNQPQHFGDGTRLSIL.

The gene calls are TRBV4-1 and TRBJ1-3; tentatively, D is TRBD1 (6 bases). This CDR3 comprises 16 residues. The germline CDR1 and CDR2 sequences are MGHRA and YSYEKL. V lost 1 base to trimming and J lost 1 base, with 11 bases between them. CDR3 in DNA: TGCGCCAGCAGCCAAGGGGGGCGCTTATCTGGAAACACCATATATTTT. Residues: CASSQGGRLSGNTIYF.

The J gene is TRBJ2-2, the V gene TRBV11-1; D uncertain. Germline V gene data show CDR1 as SGHAT and CDR2 as FQDESV (reference sequence). The CDR3 loop spans 14 amino acids. The V and J ends lost 2 bases and 6 bases respectively, with 10 bases between them. The chain's CDR3 is CASSLSRYAGELFF. CDR3 bases: TGTGCCAGCAGCTTATCCCGGTATGCCGGGGAGCTGTTTTTT.

The chain uses TRBV3-1 (or the pseudogene TRBV3-2) and TRBJ1-3; D is unclear. Germline lookup yields CDR1 LGHDT and CDR2 YNNKEL (reference sequence). The CDR3 totals 14 residues. Trimming took off 4 bases at V and 1 base at J, with 8 bases between the two ends. CDR3: CASSPYWSGNTIYF. The CDR3 nucleotides are TGTGCCAGCAGCCCCTATTGGTCTGGAAACACCATATATTTT.